Following are 6 T cell receptor beta chains from one sample sequenced in a study of radiotherapy plus CTLA-4 blockade in lung cancer. Clones were sequenced by immunoSEQ multiplex PCR, and TCRdb holds only the in-frame ones, with some missing. The sample consists of about 97,000 clones, about 70% of them appearing once. The sequenced sample was peripheral blood, obtained from a patient treated with radiotherapy plus ipilimumab. These receptors were taken from a human donor with non-small cell lung cancer who had a partial response to radiotherapy plus ipilimumab. Some clones in this sample may be carry-over from other donors' samples.

This clone was seen a few times. The chain recombines TRBV4-1 with TRBJ1-3, with TRBD1 as a possible D gene (5 bases). CDR3 length: 16 amino acids. The germline gives CDR1 MGHRA, CDR2 YSYEKL. Trimming shortened V by 0 bases and J by 4 bases, and 13 bases separated the two germline ends. CDR3 region: CASSQDRTNQGNTIYF. The DNA for the CDR3 is TGCGCCAGCAGCCAAGATAGGACAAACCAAGGAAACACCATATATTTT.

This clone has just a few counts. The rearrangement joins TRBV19 to TRBJ2-1, with a possible D match to TRBD2 (5 bases). Per the germline V gene, CDR1 is LNHDA and CDR2 is SQIVND (reference sequence). V shed 8 bases and J shed 4 bases, with 9 bases lying between them. The CDR3 is made up of 12 amino acids. This CDR3 is CASSTGYNEQFF. DNA for the CDR3: TGTGCCAGTTCGACGGGATACAATGAGCAGTTCTTC.

This sequence joins TRBV2 and TRBJ1-2; D is unclear. Germline assignment: CDR1 SNHLY and CDR2 FYNNEI. With 5 bases removed from V and 0 bases from J, the gap between germline ends came to 10 bases. The CDR3 is 14 amino acids. CDR3 protein: CASSYLSSNYGYTF. The CDR3 bases are TGTGCCAGCAGTTACCTAAGCTCTAACTATGGCTACACCTTC.

The rearrangement uses TRBV28 and TRBJ1-5; TRBD1 is a possible D gene (6 bases). This CDR3 is built from 15 residues. Germline assignment: CDR1 MDHEN and CDR2 SYDVKM. Trimming removed 3 bases at V and 4 bases at J, with 13 bases between. DNA of the CDR3: TGTGCCAGCAGTTTCTGGGGGCGCCTGAATCAGCCCCAGCATTTT. Translating it yields CASSFWGRLNQPQHF.

This rearrangement joins TRBV6-6 to TRBJ1-1; 10 bases align to TRBD1. Germline CDR1 and CDR2: MNHNY and SVGAGI (reference sequence). This CDR3 is 16 amino acids long. J lost 0 bases, V lost 5 bases, and 6 bases had no gene match. The CDR3 DNA reads TGTGCCAGCAGTATAACGGGACAGGGGTTGAACACTGAAGCTTTCTTT. It specifies CASSITGQGLNTEAFF.

This chain connects TRBV11-3 to TRBJ2-1, with 7 bases lining up with TRBD1. This CDR3 is 15 amino acids long. Germline CDR1 reads SGHNT; CDR2 reads YENEEA. V was pared by 2 bases and J by 7 bases, with 8 bases of the junction left unmatched. This chain's CDR3 is CASSLSVGGGNEQFF. The DNA for the CDR3 is TGTGCCAGCAGCTTATCAGTAGGGGGCGGGAATGAGCAGTTCTTC.